This T cell receptor beta chain is drawn from a study of regulatory T cells in long-lasting Graves disease (dated by TCRdb to the early 2020s). For the wider study: Antithyroid drugs had been taken for less than 3 months by newly diagnosed Graves' disease patients. Persistent Graves' disease patients were compared with newly diagnosed Graves' disease patients by peripheral blood TCR sequencing and RNA sequencing. The study took place in China and was registered as a clinical trial. A total of about 33 samples underwent TCR sequencing: some 13 from persistent and 20 from newly diagnosed Graves' disease patients. Broader findings and caveats from the paper: Preferential use of TRBV28, TRBJ1-2 and TRBJ2-5 was observed in persistent disease, whereas TRBV20-1 and TRBJ2-1 were favored in newly diagnosed disease. A larger number of public clonotypes was shared among persistent patients (approximately 3,000) than among newly diagnosed patients (roughly 930). The authors acknowledged the small sample size as a limitation that may reduce accuracy. Peripheral blood alone was examined, since thyroid tissue, which constituted the primary lesion, could not be accessed. Only the TCR beta chain was sequenced and analyzed. Compared with newly diagnosed patients, persistent Graves' disease patients had lower TCR Shannon entropy and fewer highly expanded clones, which suggests clonal expansion.

V is pared back by 8 bases and J by 4 bases, with 11 bases lying between the germline termini. There are 12 amino acids in the CDR3, from cysteine to phenylalanine inclusive. Kept here is only the CDR3 DNA, which spans 36 bases and is read in frame from base 1. Based on the germline V gene, the CDR1 and CDR2 sequences are SNHLY and FYNNEI. This clonotype was observed at least ten times. Its binding antigen is unknown. No per-base quality is available; no much larger clone lies one base away. Libraries came from multiplex PCR. The sequencing machine was an Illumina HiSeq 4000. To build TCR beta libraries, CDR3 regions were amplified by Arm-PCR using iRepertoire HTBI primers. Before sequencing, the PCR products underwent gel purification. For the original study's pipeline: Across samples, about 63 TRBV and 15 or so TRBJ segments were identified and used for gene usage analysis of CDR3 amino acid clonotypes. Filtered high-quality paired reads were merged into contigs using COPE and FqMerger. Contigs were aligned with BLAST to IMGT TRBV, TRBD and TRBJ reference genes, and CDR3 was defined per IMGT. Clonotypes above 0.1% frequency were classified as highly expanded clones. Shannon entropy was used to measure repertoire diversity, and the Gini coefficient was used to measure V-J evenness. Clonotypes shared by more than one individual were considered public. Using fastp at Q25 and MiXCR, TCRdb reprocessed the public reads and kept productive beta chains. When rows share a CDR3 protein, they turn into one entry using the most common DNA and genes. The V and J calls, along with clone size, are taken from TCRdb and not from the paper's own processing. The sample profile shows 450,000 to 700,000 distinct CDR3 sequences; 13% of them were found once. The biggest ten clones account for 10% of the sample.

What this sample's time point label stands for: newly diagnosed GD, antithyroid drugs for less than 3 months. For both TCR sequencing and RNA sequencing, RNA was extracted from PBMCs in TRIzol. The diagnosis of Graves' disease was made according to American Thyroid Association guidelines. Patients for the study were recruited at an endocrinology department in Xi'an, China. From each patient, approximately 9.9 milliliters of peripheral blood was collected into an EDTA anticoagulant tube. Ficoll Paque Plus density gradient separation was used to isolate PBMCs, and no additional T cell sorting was done. An Agilent 2100 Bioanalyzer and agarose gel were used to assess RNA quality, and a NanoDrop 2000 was used to measure RNA concentration. This same sample was also taken into another study, of T cells in Graves' hyperthyroidism and ophthalmopathy. The second paper states: A patient counted as having stable Graves' hyperthyroidism if no progression to ophthalmopathy occurred over 18 months of follow-up. Hyperthyroidism patients were aged 18 to 65 years and newly diagnosed, with disease duration of less than 2 months. Exclusion was applied to patients with uncontrolled infections, other autoimmune diseases, pregnancy or lactation. Diagnoses were established on the basis of clinical symptoms, serum thyroxine and TRAb, thyroid ultrasound, and orbital computed tomography. The TCR CDR3 was subjected to a first round of RT-PCR using the HTBI primer set and the Qiagen OneStep RT-PCR kit. Most expanded thyroid clonotypes (frequency above 0.001) were also detected in blood, a finding suggesting that blood repertoires may reflect thyroid immune responses. A model built on a 13 V-J signature distinguished ophthalmopathy from stable hyperthyroidism, reaching roughly 88% sensitivity and about 81% specificity in cross-validation and 80%/75% in testing. During validation, the model predicted progression to ophthalmopathy a median of about 6.3 months ahead of onset, with approximately 70% sensitivity and 72% to 80% specificity. To identify distinguishing TCR V-J signatures, a discovery cohort of about 100 patients was used, comprising some 45 with Graves' ophthalmopathy and around 57 with stable Graves' hyperthyroidism. Prospective prediction of ophthalmopathy was tested in an independent validation cohort consisting of about 20 hyperthyroidism patients and more than 15 patients who later progressed to ophthalmopathy. The 100 or so discovery patients were randomly split 7:3 into training and test sets. In addition, the study compared T-cell repertoires in thyroid tissue and in blood from several Graves' hyperthyroidism patients. After blood sampling, hyperthyroidism patients were treated with methimazole at a starting dose of 30 mg daily, and ophthalmopathy patients were treated with high-dose intravenous methylprednisolone. The libraries were constructed in a second round of multiplex PCR and then size-selected and purified. Libraries were sequenced paired-end with 100 bp reads on an Illumina HiSeq2000. Raw data were processed with SOAPnuke, discarding reads with adapters, uncalled bases, mean Phred below 15, or no exact constant-primer or identifier match. High-quality paired reads were merged with COPE v1.2.5, and unique nucleotide sequences were defined as clonotypes. Clonotypes were aligned to IMGT TRBV, TRBD and TRBJ reference segments using MiTCR v1.1. Analysis was restricted to V-J combinations with a frequency above 0.0001, which covered roughly 99% of repertoires. The TCS score was defined as the ratio of F50 (clonal expansion) to E x V (chaos), calculated using BLOSUM62-based TCRdist between CDR3 peptides within each V-J. Welch's t-statistics and random forest reduced 500 to 550 V-J features to 10 to 15, which were used in a naive Bayes classifier (R e1071). No statistical method was used to set the sample size in advance, and investigators knew the group allocation. TCR Vbeta CDR3 sequencing of 120 to 150 peripheral blood samples (over 40 ophthalmopathy, about 80 hyperthyroidism and some 17 progressor patients) is reported in the paper.

The sample here was peripheral blood mononuclear cells (PBMCs), taken at new diagnosis, from a patient treated with antithyroid drugs. The receptor was derived from a man younger than 40 with Graves disease. Donor details come from another sample of the same person, matched by shared clones. The sequence is built from TRBV2 and TRBJ2-5, with no confidently assigned D gene. The sequence in DNA is TGTGCCAGCCGCACTTGGGGAGAGACCCAGTACTTC. This translates into CASRTWGETQYF.